The source of this T cell receptor beta chain is a study of blood T cell repertoires in COVID-19. Per the germline V gene, CDR1 is SEHNR and CDR2 is FQNEAQ (reference sequence). The trim removed 5 bases at V and 2 bases at J, leaving 7 bases unmatched. The CDR3 is 16 residues long. Authors' methods: Counts of nucleated cells, estimated from reference gene primer amplification, were obtained. The method was immunoSEQ multiplex PCR; TCRdb's version includes in-frame clones alone and lacks a portion of them. V, J and clone size derive from that table, while D and trimming were established from the DNA sequence. The sample holds approximately 270,000 clones; about 89% are singletons and the top ten take 0.95% to 1.5%.

This receptor was obtained from a human donor in a cohort exposed to, infected with or recovered from COVID-19 (not recorded which). The donor label of this sample is uncertain. The chain uses TRBV7-9 and TRBJ1-4; TRBD1 aligns across 8 bases. The sequenced material came from PBMCs or T cells enriched from blood (not recorded which). The CDR3 loop reads CASSLGQGGTNEKLFF. For the CDR3, the DNA is TGTGCCAGCAGCCTCGGACAGGGAGGCACTAATGAAAAACTGTTTTTT.